A selection of T cell receptor beta chains follows, all from one sample in a study of early T cells in non-severe SARS-CoV-2 infection. One entry per CDR3 protein results from TCRdb running MiXCR on the 5' RACE reads. The table records tens of thousands of distinct CDR3 sequences, 9% to 15% of them present only once. The sample taken for sequencing was whole blood. Every receptor here comes from an adult who was a healthcare worker with PCR-confirmed SARS-CoV-2 infection or an uninfected control (not recorded which). Each CDR3 is given with its conserved first and last residue.

v_call	cdr3_length	cdr3_aa
TRBV6-1	13	CASSEEVPETQYF
TRBV27	14	CASSLTGAKNGQFF
TRBV28	15	CASKLAGGPGDTQYF
TRBV10-3	19	CAIRPGLAGKGGFHNEQFF
TRBV7-9	15	CASSLGLAGLGEQYF
TRBV11-2	15	CASGITGASTDTQYF
TRBV3-1	14	CASSQGPTQKTQYF
TRBV2	12	CASSVNTGELFF
TRBV9	14	CASSVTLGNEKLFF
TRBV29-1	13	CSVVPGLAYEQYF
TRBV4-3	17	CASSQVWGGENTDTQYF
TRBV4-3	16	CASSQDWDPVSDTQYF
TRBV6-6	17	CASSTPNTGVLNSPLHF
TRBV7-2	14	CASSPNMGPYEQYF
TRBV12-3/TRBV12-4	17	CASSFQLAGVVTGELFF
TRBV28	16	CASSSGWSSYNSPLHF
TRBV6-6	15	CASSYSMGVGGELFF
TRBV18	14	CASSRLAGINEQYF
TRBV24-1	16	CVTSHGTSGRVNEQYF
TRBV4-2	15	CASSQHKGSNEKLFF
TRBV6-2/TRBV6-3	15	CASSYSPGGWDEQYF
TRBV6-2/TRBV6-3	11	CASRQRGTQYF
TRBV6-6	13	CASSETSGIAQFF
TRBV15	15	CATSRDDVRDQPQHF
TRBV6-1	16	CASSEAIGRVYDEQFF
TRBV2	15	CASTLGERRTGELFF
TRBV19	14	CASSLAGPRDEQFF
TRBV6-2/TRBV6-3	10	CASKQGPLHF
TRBV2	12	CASSEHKETQYF
TRBV6-2/TRBV6-3	15	CASSYLGSSYNEQFF
TRBV28	14	CASSIDRGNYGYTF
TRBV7-2	15	CASSLDGGTTDTQYF
TRBV3-1	15	CASSRQGTLSYEQYF
TRBV4-1	16	CASSQLGLTNTGELFF
TRBV29-1	15	CSAPSGSTNTGELFF
TRBV28	13	CASKGIDSYEQYF
TRBV13	15	CASIPSGGATGELFF
TRBV7-6	17	CASSLVSSALNTGELFF
TRBV20-1	11	CSALDGDGYTF